One T cell receptor (beta chain) is described in this entry. The assay was immunoSEQ multiplex PCR, and TCRdb's table has in-frame clones only and misses some. The table lists 190,000 or so clones, about nine tenths of them singletons. This sample stems from a study of blood T cell repertoires in COVID-19. Turning to the study itself: Material from acute and convalescent COVID-19 was sourced from the United States, Italy and Spain. The analysed material was cDNA or gDNA that came from T cells, B-cell-depleted T cells, or PBMCs.

CDR1 and CDR2 (germline): MDHEN, SYDVKM. The CDR3 consists of 13 residues. V lost 4 bases and J 5 bases, leaving 11 bases between the germline ends. Those who participated ranged in age from roughly 18 to 95 years and resided in 20 to 30 US areas. The chain couples TRBV28 to TRBJ2-5; D gene unclear. This TCR was recovered from a man younger than 35 with acute COVID-19. Sequenced: PBMCs or T cells enriched from blood (not recorded which). CDR3 nucleotides: TGTGCCAGCAGTTGGGCCGACCGGGAGACCCAGTACTTC. Its translation is CASSWADRETQYF.